Sequencing of this T cell receptor (beta chain) was carried out in a study of cytomegalovirus exposure and HLA in healthy donors. 60 Vbeta and 13 Jbeta primers were used in PCR. Repertoires were generated with immunoSEQ multiplex PCR, while TCRdb's copy carries only in-frame clones and drops some. The sample contains roughly 150,000 clones, over 70% of which appear only once. Points on this clone: Antigen: not known.

CDR1 PRHDT and CDR2 FYEKMQ come from the germline V gene (reference sequence). CDR3 size: 14 residues. With 5 bases clipped from V and 1 base from J, the junction kept 2 bases outside the gene matches. Findings and limits, study-wide: Reported performance of the classifier showed diagnosis of cytomegalovirus status with high specificity and sensitivity. In a later analysis, HLA-C alleles had the fewest associated TCRs, DRB1 alleles the most.

The specimen was PBMCs. The genes are TRBV13 and TRBJ2-3; 8 bases are a match to TRBD1. The origin of this receptor is a woman in her thirties or forties in good health and CMV-seronegative. Written as DNA, the CDR3 is TGTGCCAGCAGCCCGGACAGGGGCACAGATACGCAGTATTTT. Protein product: CASSPDRGTDTQYF.